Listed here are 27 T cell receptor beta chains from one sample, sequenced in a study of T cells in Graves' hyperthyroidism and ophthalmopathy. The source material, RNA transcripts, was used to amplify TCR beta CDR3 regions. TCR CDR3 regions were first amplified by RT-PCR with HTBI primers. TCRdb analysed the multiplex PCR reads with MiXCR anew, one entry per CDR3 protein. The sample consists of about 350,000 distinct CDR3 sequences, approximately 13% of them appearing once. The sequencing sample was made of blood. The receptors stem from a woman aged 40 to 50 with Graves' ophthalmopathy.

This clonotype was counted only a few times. The CDR3 DNA follows: TGTGCCAGCAGCCAAGATCTCTCAACGGGAGCTAACTATGGCTACACCTTC. Translated: CASSQDLSTGANYGYTF. The chain joins TRBV12-3 or TRBV12-4 to TRBJ1-2; D remains ambiguous. This CDR3 has 17 residues. Deletions cut 6 bases from V and 0 bases from J, with 20 bases between.

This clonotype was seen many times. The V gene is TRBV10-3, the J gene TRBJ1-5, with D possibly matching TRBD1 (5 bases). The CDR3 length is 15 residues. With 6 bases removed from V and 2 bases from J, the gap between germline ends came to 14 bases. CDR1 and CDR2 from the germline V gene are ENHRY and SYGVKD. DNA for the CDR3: TGTGCCATCAGGGGCGGGGGTCAAGGCAATCAGCCCCAGCATTTT. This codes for CAIRGGGQGNQPQHF.

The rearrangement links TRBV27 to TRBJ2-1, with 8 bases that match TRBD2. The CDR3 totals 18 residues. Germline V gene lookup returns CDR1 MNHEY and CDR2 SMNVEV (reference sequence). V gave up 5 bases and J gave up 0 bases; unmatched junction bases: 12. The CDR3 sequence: CASSPPERELLSYNEQFF. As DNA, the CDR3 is TGTGCCAGCAGTCCGCCCGAGCGGGAGCTTCTCTCCTACAATGAGCAGTTCTTC.

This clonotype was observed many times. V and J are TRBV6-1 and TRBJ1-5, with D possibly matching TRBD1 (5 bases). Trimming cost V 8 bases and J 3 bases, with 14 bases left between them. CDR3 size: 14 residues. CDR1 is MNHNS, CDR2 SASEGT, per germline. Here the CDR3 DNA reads TGTGCCAGCTGCCCCCTGGGACCCAATCAGCCCCAGCATTTT. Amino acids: CASCPLGPNQPQHF.

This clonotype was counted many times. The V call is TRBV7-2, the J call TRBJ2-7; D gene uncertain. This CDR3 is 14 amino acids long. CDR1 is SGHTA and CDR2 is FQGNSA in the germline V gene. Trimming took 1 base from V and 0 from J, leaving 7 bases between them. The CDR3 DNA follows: TGTGCCAGCAGCTTAGTAGCCCCCTCCTACGAGCAGTACTTC. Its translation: CASSLVAPSYEQYF.

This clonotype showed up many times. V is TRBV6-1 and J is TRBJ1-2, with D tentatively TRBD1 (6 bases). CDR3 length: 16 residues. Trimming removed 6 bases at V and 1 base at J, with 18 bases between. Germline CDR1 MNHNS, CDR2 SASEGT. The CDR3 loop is CASRPGARDVNYGYTF. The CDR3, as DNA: TGTGCCAGCAGGCCGGGGGCCAGAGACGTTAACTATGGCTACACCTTC.

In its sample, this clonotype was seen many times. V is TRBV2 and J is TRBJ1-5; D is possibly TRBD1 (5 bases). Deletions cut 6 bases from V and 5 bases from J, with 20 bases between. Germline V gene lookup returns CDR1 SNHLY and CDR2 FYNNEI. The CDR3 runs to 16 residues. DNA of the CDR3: TGTGCCAGCAGCAGTCCCGGGACCCCGATTGATCAGCCCCAGCATTTT. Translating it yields CASSSPGTPIDQPQHF.

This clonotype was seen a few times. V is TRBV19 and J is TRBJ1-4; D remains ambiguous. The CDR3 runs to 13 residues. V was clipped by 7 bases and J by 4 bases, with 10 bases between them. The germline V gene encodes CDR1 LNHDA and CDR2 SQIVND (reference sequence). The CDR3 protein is CASISPFNEKLFF. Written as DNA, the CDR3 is TGTGCCAGTATCAGTCCGTTTAATGAAAAACTGTTTTTT. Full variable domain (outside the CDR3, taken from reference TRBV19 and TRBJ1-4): DGGITQSPKYLFRKEGQNVTLSCEQNLNHDAMYWYRQDPGQGLRLIYYSQIVNDFQKGDIAEGYSVSREKKESFPLTVTSAQKNPTAFYLCASISPFNEKLFFGSGTQLSVL.

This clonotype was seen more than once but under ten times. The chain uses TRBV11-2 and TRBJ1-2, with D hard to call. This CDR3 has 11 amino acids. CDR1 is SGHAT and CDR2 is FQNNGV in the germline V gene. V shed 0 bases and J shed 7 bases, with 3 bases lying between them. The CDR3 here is CASSLDSGYTF. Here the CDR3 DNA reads TGTGCCAGCAGCTTAGATTCTGGCTACACCTTC.

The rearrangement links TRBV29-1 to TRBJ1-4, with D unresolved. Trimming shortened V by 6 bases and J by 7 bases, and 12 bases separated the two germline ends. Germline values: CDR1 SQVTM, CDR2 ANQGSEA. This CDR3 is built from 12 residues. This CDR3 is CSVSSMGEKLFF. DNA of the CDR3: TGCAGCGTGTCAAGTATGGGTGAAAAACTGTTTTTT.

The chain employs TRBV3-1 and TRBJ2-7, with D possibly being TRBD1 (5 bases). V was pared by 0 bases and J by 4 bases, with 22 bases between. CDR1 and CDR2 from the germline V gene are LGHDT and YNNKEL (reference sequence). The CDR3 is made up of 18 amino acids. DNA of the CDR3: TGTGCCAGCAGCCAAGATTATTTTGGATACAGGTCGGATTACGAGCAGTACTTC. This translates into CASSQDYFGYRSDYEQYF.

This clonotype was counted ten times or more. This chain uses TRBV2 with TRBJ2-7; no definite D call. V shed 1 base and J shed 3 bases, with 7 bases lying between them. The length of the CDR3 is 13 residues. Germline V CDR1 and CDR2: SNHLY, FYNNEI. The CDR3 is CASSEGRYYEQYF. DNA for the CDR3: TGTGCCAGCAGTGAAGGCCGGTACTACGAGCAGTACTTC. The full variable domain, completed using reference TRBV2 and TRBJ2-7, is EPEVTQTPSHQVTQMGQEVILRCVPISNHLYFYWYRQILGQKVEFLVSFYNNEISEKSEIFDDQFSVERPDGSNFTLKIRSTKLEDSAMYFCASSEGRYYEQYFGPGTRLTVT.

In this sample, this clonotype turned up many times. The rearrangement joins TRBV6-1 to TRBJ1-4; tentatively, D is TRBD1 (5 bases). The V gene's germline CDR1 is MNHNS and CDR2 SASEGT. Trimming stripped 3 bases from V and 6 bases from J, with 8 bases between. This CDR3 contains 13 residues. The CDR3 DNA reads TGTGCCAGCAGTGACGGGGGGTATGAAAAACTGTTTTTT. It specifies CASSDGGYEKLFF.

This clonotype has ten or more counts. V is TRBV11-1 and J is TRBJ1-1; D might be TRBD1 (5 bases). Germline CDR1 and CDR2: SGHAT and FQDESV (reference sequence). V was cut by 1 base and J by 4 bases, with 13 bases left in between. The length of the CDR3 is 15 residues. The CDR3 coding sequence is TGTGCCAGCAGCTTAGATGGGGGTTGGAGCACTGAAGCTTTCTTT. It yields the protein CASSLDGGWSTEAFF.

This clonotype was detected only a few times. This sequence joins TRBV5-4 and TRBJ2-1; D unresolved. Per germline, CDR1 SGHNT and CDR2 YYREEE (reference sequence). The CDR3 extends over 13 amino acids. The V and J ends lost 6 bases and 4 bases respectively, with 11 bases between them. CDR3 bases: TGTGCCAGCACTACCCAGGATTACAATGAGCAGTTCTTC. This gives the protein CASTTQDYNEQFF.

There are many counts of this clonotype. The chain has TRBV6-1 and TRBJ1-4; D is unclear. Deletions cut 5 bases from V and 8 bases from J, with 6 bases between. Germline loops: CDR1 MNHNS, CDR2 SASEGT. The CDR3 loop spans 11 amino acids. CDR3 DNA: TGTGCCAGCAGTATAGGAGAAAAACTGTTTTTT. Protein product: CASSIGEKLFF.

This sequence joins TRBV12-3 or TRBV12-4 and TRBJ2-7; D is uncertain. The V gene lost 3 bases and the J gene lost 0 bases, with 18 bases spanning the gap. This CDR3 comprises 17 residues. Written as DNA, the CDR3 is TGTGCCAGCAGTTTGGGCAGACCGACTTTTTTCTCCTACGAGCAGTACTTC. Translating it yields CASSLGRPTFFSYEQYF.

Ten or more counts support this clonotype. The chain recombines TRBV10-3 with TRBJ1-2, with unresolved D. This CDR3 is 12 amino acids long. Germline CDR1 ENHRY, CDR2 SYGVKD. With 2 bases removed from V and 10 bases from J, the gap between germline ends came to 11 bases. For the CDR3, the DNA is TGTGCCATCAGTGAGGGCGTCACGTACTACACCTTC. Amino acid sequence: CAISEGVTYYTF.

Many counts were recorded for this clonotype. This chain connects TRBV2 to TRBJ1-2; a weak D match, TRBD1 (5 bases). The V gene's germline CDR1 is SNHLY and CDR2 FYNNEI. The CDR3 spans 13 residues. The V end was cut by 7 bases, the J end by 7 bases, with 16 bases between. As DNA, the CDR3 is TGTGCCAGCATTGAGGTCCAGGGATCTGGCTACACCTTC. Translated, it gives CASIEVQGSGYTF.

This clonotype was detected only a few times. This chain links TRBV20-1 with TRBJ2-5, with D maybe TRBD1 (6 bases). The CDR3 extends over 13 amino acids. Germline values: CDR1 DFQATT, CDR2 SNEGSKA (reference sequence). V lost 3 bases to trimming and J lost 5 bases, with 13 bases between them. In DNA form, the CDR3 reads TGCAGTGCTAGCTCACAGGGAAGGGAGACCCAGTACTTC. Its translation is CSASSQGRETQYF.

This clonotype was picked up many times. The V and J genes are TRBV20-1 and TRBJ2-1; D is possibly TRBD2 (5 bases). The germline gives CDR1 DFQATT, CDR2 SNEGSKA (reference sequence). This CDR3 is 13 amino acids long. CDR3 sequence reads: CSESPTRSTEQFF. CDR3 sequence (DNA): TGCAGCGAGAGCCCAACTAGATCGACCGAGCAGTTCTTC.

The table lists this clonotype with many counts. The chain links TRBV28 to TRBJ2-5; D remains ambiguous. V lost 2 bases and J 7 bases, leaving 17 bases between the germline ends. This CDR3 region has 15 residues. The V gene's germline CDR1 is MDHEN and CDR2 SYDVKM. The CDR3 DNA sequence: TGTGCCAGCAGTTTAGCCCACCAAGGCAGCCCGACCCAGTACTTC. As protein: CASSLAHQGSPTQYF. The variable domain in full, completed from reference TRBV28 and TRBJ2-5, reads DVKVTQSSRYLVKRTGEKVFLECVQDMDHENMFWYRQDPGLGLRLIYFSYDVKMKEKGDIPEGYSVSREKKERFSLILESASTNQTSMYLCASSLAHQGSPTQYFGPGTRLLVL.

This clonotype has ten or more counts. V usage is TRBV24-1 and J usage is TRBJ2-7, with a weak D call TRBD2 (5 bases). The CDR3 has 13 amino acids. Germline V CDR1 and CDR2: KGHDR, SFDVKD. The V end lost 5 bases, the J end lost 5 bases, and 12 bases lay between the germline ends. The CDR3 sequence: CATSADYFHEQYF. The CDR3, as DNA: TGTGCCACCAGTGCTGACTATTTCCACGAGCAGTACTTC.

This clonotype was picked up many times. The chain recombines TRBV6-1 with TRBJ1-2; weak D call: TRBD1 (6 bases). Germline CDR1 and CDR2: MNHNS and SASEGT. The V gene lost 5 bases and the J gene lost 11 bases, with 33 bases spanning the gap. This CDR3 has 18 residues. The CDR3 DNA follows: TGTGCCAGCAGTTACCGGGTGTCACAGGGTGAGGGGCGCGAAGGTTACACCTTC. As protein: CASSYRVSQGEGREGYTF.

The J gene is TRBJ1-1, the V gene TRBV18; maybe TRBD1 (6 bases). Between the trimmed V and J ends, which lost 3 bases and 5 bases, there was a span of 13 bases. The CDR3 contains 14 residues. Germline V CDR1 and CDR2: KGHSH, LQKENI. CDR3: CASSPLRGATEAFF. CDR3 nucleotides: TGTGCCAGCTCACCTCTACGGGGGGCTACTGAAGCTTTCTTT.

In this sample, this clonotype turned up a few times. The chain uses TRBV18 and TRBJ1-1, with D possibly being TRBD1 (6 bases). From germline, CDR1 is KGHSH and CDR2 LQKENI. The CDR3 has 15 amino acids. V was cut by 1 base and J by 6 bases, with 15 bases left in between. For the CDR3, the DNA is TGTGCCAGCTCACCACTCGGTCAGGGGACGGCTGAAGCTTTCTTT. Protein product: CASSPLGQGTAEAFF.

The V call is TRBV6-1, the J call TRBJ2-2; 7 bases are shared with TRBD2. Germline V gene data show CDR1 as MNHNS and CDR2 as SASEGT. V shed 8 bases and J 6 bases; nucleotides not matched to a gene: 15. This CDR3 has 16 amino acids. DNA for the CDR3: TGTGCCAGCGCGTCTTTTCTCGGGAGGTTCGCCGGGGAGCTGTTTTTT. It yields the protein CASASFLGRFAGELFF.